This TCR beta chain was sequenced in a study of post-analysis software for immune sequencing data. Whole-study findings and limits: Controls had lower frequencies than patients of about 5 TRBV segments, which included TRBV5-6, TRBV5-1 and TRBV20-1.

The authors incorporated unique molecular identifiers into the TCR beta cDNA libraries. With about 0.95 to 11 million T cells as the source, some 510,000 cDNA molecules resulted. TCRdb used MiXCR to reprocess the PCR reads, holding one entry per CDR3 protein. The data contain roughly 600,000 distinct CDR3 sequences, around 44% of them singletons. Germline V gives CDR1 SQVTM, CDR2 ANQGSEA. V lost 2 bases, J lost 7 bases, and 17 bases lay in between. This CDR3 is built from 14 residues. This clonotype was counted a few times. Its antigen is still unknown. The chain joins TRBV29-1 to TRBJ2-5; possibly TRBD2 for D (7 bases). The sample comprised blood. The clonotype comes from a girl aged 10 to 17 with multiple sclerosis. This CDR3 is CSVERLQGGGTQYF. In DNA, the CDR3 is TGCAGCGTTGAAAGGCTACAGGGAGGGGGGACCCAGTACTTC.